The 27 T cell receptor beta chains presented below share a single source sample, sequenced in a study of early stage breast cancer tumors. Repertoires were generated with immunoSEQ multiplex PCR, while TCRdb's copy carries only in-frame clones and drops some. The sample includes 50,000 to 65,000 clones, around nine tenths seen only once; the top ten take approximately 4.7%. The specimen sequenced was blood. These receptors were obtained from a person aged 65 to 85 with breast cancer.

The genes are TRBV7-3 and TRBJ2-3; 7 bases are a match to TRBD2. CDR1 is SGHTA and CDR2 is FQGTGA in the germline V gene. This CDR3 has 15 residues. The ends lost 2 bases at V and 3 bases at J; junction bases unmatched: 5. CDR3: CASSLGGGVTDTQYF. Here the CDR3 DNA reads TGTGCCAGCAGCTTAGGGGGGGGTGTTACAGATACGCAGTATTTT.

The chain has TRBV6-1 and TRBJ2-7; maybe TRBD1 (5 bases). The CDR3 contains 14 residues. V was clipped by 8 bases and J by 5 bases, with 19 bases between them. Germline V gene data show CDR1 as MNHNS and CDR2 as SASEGT. The CDR3 sequence: CASGARGSLDEQYF. The CDR3 coding sequence is TGTGCCAGCGGTGCAAGGGGCTCACTGGACGAGCAGTACTTC.

This chain joins TRBV4-3 and TRBJ2-7; TRBD2 aligns across 15 bases. Germline V CDR1 and CDR2: LGHNA, YSLEER. The CDR3 extends over 16 amino acids. V lost 4 bases to trimming and J lost 4 bases; unmatched junction nucleotides: 5. This chain's CDR3 is CASSPGLAGGGYEQYF. DNA for the CDR3: TGCGCCAGCAGCCCGGGACTAGCGGGGGGAGGGTACGAGCAGTACTTC.

J is TRBJ2-1 and V is TRBV11-2; a weak D match, TRBD2 (7 bases). The CDR3 length is 16 residues. Germline V lookup: CDR1 SGHAT, CDR2 FQNNGV. V was trimmed by 0 bases and J by 10 bases, leaving 19 bases between them. The CDR3 is CASSLDLARGPKEQFF. The CDR3 coding sequence is TGTGCCAGCAGCTTAGATCTGGCGCGGGGGCCTAAGGAGCAGTTCTTC.

In this sample, this clone turned up once. The V and J genes are TRBV5-1 and TRBJ2-5; a possible D gene is TRBD1 (5 bases). From germline, CDR1 is SGHRS and CDR2 YFSETQ. Trimming pared 4 bases from V and 5 bases from J, leaving 9 bases between. The length of the CDR3 is 12 residues. The CDR3 DNA reads TGCGCCAGCAGCCCTCCAGGGGAGACCCAGTACTTC. Protein: CASSPPGETQYF.

This clone has just one count. This chain uses TRBV30 with TRBJ1-2; D might be TRBD1 (6 bases). The CDR3 is 16 residues long. V was clipped by 1 base and J by 5 bases, with 20 bases between them. Per germline, CDR1 GTSNPN and CDR2 SVGIG (reference sequence). CDR3 nucleotides: TGTGCCTGGAGTGCAGTCAGGTGGGGGCCAAATTATGGCTACACCTTC. Protein: CAWSAVRWGPNYGYTF.

This chain joins TRBV5-1 and TRBJ2-3; weak D call: TRBD1 (5 bases). The germline V gene encodes CDR1 SGHRS and CDR2 YFSETQ. This CDR3 has 16 residues. The V gene lost 0 bases and the J gene lost 4 bases, with 15 bases spanning the gap. As DNA, the CDR3 is TGCGCCAGCAGCTTGGGAGTAGGCAGGGTGGCAGATACGCAGTATTTT. Protein product: CASSLGVGRVADTQYF.

The chain couples TRBV30 to TRBJ2-7; the match to TRBD2 covers 9 bases. Germline values: CDR1 GTSNPN, CDR2 SVGIG (reference sequence). CDR3 length: 11 residues. Trimming took 3 bases from V and 6 from J; bases not matched to a gene: 0. DNA for the CDR3: TGTGCCTGGAGGGGACTAGCCGAGCAGTACTTC. Translating gives CAWRGLAEQYF.

V gene TRBV6-6 combines with J gene TRBJ1-5, with D possibly matching TRBD1 (6 bases). Between the trimmed V and J ends, which lost 4 bases and 4 bases, there was a span of 8 bases. From germline, CDR1 is MNHNY and CDR2 SVGAGI (reference sequence). This CDR3 is 13 amino acids long. The CDR3 loop is CASSLDSNQPQHF. For the CDR3, the DNA is TGTGCCAGCAGTTTGGACAGTAATCAGCCCCAGCATTTT.

The count of this clone is one. Written as DNA, the CDR3 is TGTGCCAGCAGCTTCCCCCTTTCAGGGACCTACGAGCAGTACTTC. Its translation is CASSFPLSGTYEQYF. The rearrangement uses TRBV5-6 and TRBJ2-7, with D perhaps matching TRBD1 (5 bases). Between the trimmed V and J ends, which lost 2 bases and 2 bases, there was a span of 14 bases. Germline assignment: CDR1 SGHDT and CDR2 YYEEEE. The CDR3 contains 15 residues.

This sequence joins TRBV9 and TRBJ1-1, with D perhaps matching TRBD1 (6 bases). This CDR3 contains 16 residues. Trimming pared 1 base from V and 0 bases from J, leaving 13 bases between. Germline V gives CDR1 SGDLS, CDR2 YYNGEE. In nucleotides, the CDR3 is TGTGCCAGCAGCGTAACAAGGGGGGGTATGAACACTGAAGCTTTCTTT. The encoded protein is CASSVTRGGMNTEAFF.

This sequence joins TRBV6-5 and TRBJ1-2; D is ambiguous. Germline V CDR1 and CDR2: MNHEY, SVGAGI. The CDR3 consists of 13 residues. Between the trimmed V and J ends, which lost 2 bases and 4 bases, there was a span of 8 bases. CDR3 nucleotide sequence: TGTGCCAGCAGTTACCGCGGCCTCTATGGCTACACCTTC. It encodes CASSYRGLYGYTF.

This rearrangement joins TRBV6-1 to TRBJ2-3; the D gene is possibly TRBD1 (5 bases). Trimming took off 5 bases at V and 4 bases at J, with 7 bases between the two ends. Germline CDR1 and CDR2: MNHNS and SASEGT. This CDR3 contains 12 residues. CDR3 in DNA: TGTGCCAGCAGTAAGGGGCCAGATACGCAGTATTTT. Translation gives CASSKGPDTQYF.

The chain is built from TRBV5-4 and TRBJ1-1; the match to TRBD1 covers 8 bases. The CDR3 length is 15 residues. The germline V gene has CDR1 SGHNT and CDR2 YYREEE (reference sequence). J lost 1 base, V lost 0 bases, and 2 bases had no gene match. The CDR3 DNA is TGTGCCAGCAGCTTGGAAACAGGGGGGAACACTGAAGCTTTCTTT. As protein: CASSLETGGNTEAFF.

The chain is built from TRBV7-9 and TRBJ2-7; D gene ambiguous. The germline V gene encodes CDR1 SEHNR and CDR2 FQNEAQ (reference sequence). This CDR3 is built from 15 residues. V lost 5 bases and J lost 1, with 15 bases in between. In nucleotides, the CDR3 is TGTGCCAGCAGCCCAAAGCTACGGCGGTCCTACGAGCAGTACTTC. Encoded protein: CASSPKLRRSYEQYF.

This CDR3 reads CASSPTSGSTDTQYF. The CDR3 bases are TGTGCCAGCTCACCGACTAGCGGATCAACAGATACGCAGTATTTT. This sequence joins TRBV18 and TRBJ2-3, with TRBD2 matching over 9 bases. Losses at the gene ends were 3 bases for V and 3 bases for J; bases not matched to a gene: 4. Per the germline V gene, CDR1 is KGHSH and CDR2 is LQKENI. The CDR3 has 15 amino acids.

In nucleotides, the CDR3 is TGTGCCAGCAGCTTCGGGGGGCCGGTAGGTACGCAGTATTTT. Translated, it gives CASSFGGPVGTQYF. The V and J genes are TRBV9 and TRBJ2-3; TRBD2 is a possible D gene (7 bases). Germline V gives CDR1 SGDLS, CDR2 YYNGEE. V was clipped by 4 bases and J by 8 bases, with 17 bases between them. This CDR3 spans 14 amino acids. The variable domain in full, completed from reference TRBV9 and TRBJ2-3, reads DSGVTQTPKHLITATGQRVTLRCSPRSGDLSVYWYQQSLDQGLQFLIQYYNGEERAKGNILERFSAQQFPDLHSELNLSSLELGDSALYFCASSFGGPVGTQYFGPGTRLTVL.

The CDR3 nucleotides read TGTGCCAGCAGCTCAAAGACTAGCGGGAGACTGAATAGTAAGCAGTACTTC. This translates into CASSSKTSGRLNSKQYF. V is TRBV5-4 and J is TRBJ2-7; 12 positions match TRBD2. The CDR3 extends over 17 amino acids. The V segment lost 3 bases and the J segment 8 bases; nucleotides outside the gene matches: 15. From germline, CDR1 is SGHNT and CDR2 YYREEE (reference sequence).

CDR3 protein: CASSESISLGEQYF. CDR3 coding DNA: TGCGCCAGCAGTGAAAGCATATCCCTCGGCGAGCAGTACTTC. The chain combines TRBV10-1 with TRBJ2-7; D is ambiguous. The CDR3 is 14 residues long. The V and J ends lost 3 bases and 6 bases respectively, with 15 bases between them. Per the germline V gene, CDR1 is WNHNN and CDR2 is SYGVQD (reference sequence).

About this clone itself: Germline is not matched at one junction end, which may reflect a read error. CDR3 coding DNA: TGTGCTAGCAGCTTAGGGCTAGCGGGAGTGGATGAGCAGTTCTTC. Its translation: CASSLGLAGVDEQFF. This sequence joins TRBV7-7 and TRBJ2-1, with 10 bases aligning to TRBD2. CDR1 is SSHAT, CDR2 FNYEAQ, per germline (reference sequence). This CDR3 has 15 amino acids.

The chain joins TRBV5-1 to TRBJ1-1; 7 bases line up with TRBD1. Germline V gene lookup returns CDR1 SGHRS and CDR2 YFSETQ. Trimming took 1 base from V and 4 from J; bases not matched to a gene: 7. The CDR3 consists of 15 residues. As DNA, the CDR3 is TGCGCCAGCAGCTTGTCCTCGAGACAGGGCACTGAAGCTTTCTTT. It yields the protein CASSLSSRQGTEAFF.

V and J are TRBV19 and TRBJ1-3; TRBD1 is a possible D gene (5 bases). Trimming removed 3 bases from V and 4 bases from J, with 16 bases in between. The CDR3 sequence is 16 residues long. Looked up from germline, CDR1 is LNHDA and CDR2 is SQIVND (reference sequence). The CDR3 bases are TGTGCCAGTAGTATCGACAGCGCAAGTGGAGGAAACACCATATATTTT. Amino acids: CASSIDSASGGNTIYF.

This clone has a single count. The V call is TRBV6-5, the J call TRBJ1-2; 8 nucleotides agree with TRBD1. CDR1 is MNHEY, CDR2 SVGAGI, per germline. The V and J ends lost 2 bases and 6 bases, in that order; junction bases with no gene match: 8. The CDR3 is 15 amino acids. The DNA of the CDR3 is TGTGCCAGCAGTTACGCCCAGGGGGCGCGACATGGCTACACCTTC. This sequence encodes CASSYAQGARHGYTF.

In its sample, this clone was seen once. As DNA, the CDR3 is TGTGCCTGGAGTGGGGGACAGGGAAACACCATATATTTT. Protein sequence: CAWSGGQGNTIYF. V usage is TRBV30 and J usage is TRBJ1-3; 7 bases map to TRBD1. V lost 1 base, J lost 4 bases, and 1 base stayed unmatched. The CDR3 sequence is 13 residues long. Germline-derived CDR1 and CDR2 are GTSNPN and SVGIG (reference sequence).

A word on this clone: This specimen includes other DNA sequences encoding the same CDR3. The rearrangement joins TRBV29-1 to TRBJ1-2; 7 bases map to TRBD1. This CDR3 is 11 amino acids long. Per germline, CDR1 SQVTM and CDR2 ANQGSEA. V lost 2 bases, J lost 6 bases, and 0 bases stayed unmatched. CDR3 amino acids: CSVEQGDGYTF. CDR3 nucleotides: TGCAGCGTTGAACAGGGGGATGGCTACACCTTC.

The DNA for the CDR3 is TGCGCCAGCAGCCAAGGTGGACAGGGGTTGTATGGCTACACCTTC. This gives the protein CASSQGGQGLYGYTF. The genes are TRBV4-1 and TRBJ1-2; 9 positions agree with TRBD1. Germline loops: CDR1 MGHRA, CDR2 YSYEKL. The CDR3 runs to 15 residues. Unmatched junction bases numbered 5, after V lost 1 base and J lost 5 bases.

This clone was observed once. This chain joins TRBV5-6 and TRBJ1-5; TRBD1 might be the D (6 bases). V was trimmed by 2 bases and J by 4 bases, leaving 13 bases between them. CDR1 is SGHDT and CDR2 is YYEEEE in the germline V gene. The CDR3 consists of 15 residues. The CDR3 DNA follows: TGTGCCAGCAGCTTTCGTATCACAGGGAATCAGCCCCAGCATTTT. This codes for CASSFRITGNQPQHF. Full variable domain (rest looked up from reference TRBV5-6 and TRBJ1-5): DAGVTQSPTHLIKTRGQQVTLRCSPKSGHDTVSWYQQALGQGPQFIFQYYEEEERQRGNFPDRFSGHQFPNYSSELNVNALLLGDSALYLCASSFRITGNQPQHFGDGTRLSIL.